This entry lists 13 T cell receptor beta chains sequenced from one sample in a study of shared T cell receptors in the human thymus (dated by TCRdb to 2020 to 2023). Library preparation was by the immunoSEQ multiplex PCR assay. TCRdb limited this immuneACCESS table to in-frame rearrangements with V and J called. A share of clones is missing; checked studies link under half to unresolved V genes, and the rest is unexplained. The sample table records hundreds of thousands of clones; 85% to 90% of these occur just once. Of the sample, approximately 0.011% falls within the top ten clones. These records were also assigned to another study, of human thymus T cells.

What was sequenced was thymocytes. Every receptor here comes from a boy under two years old with a congenital heart defect. Donor details come from another sample of the same person, matched by shared clones.

The chain recombines TRBV29-1 with TRBJ2-5; 12 bases agree with TRBD2. Trimming at V came to 3 bases and at J to 4 bases, leaving 15 bases not matched to a gene. The germline V gene has CDR1 SQVTM and CDR2 ANQGSEA. The CDR3 is 18 amino acids. CDR3 sequence: CSVDGRWTSGAPRETQYF. The CDR3 DNA is TGCAGCGTTGACGGACGGTGGACTAGCGGGGCCCCCAGAGAGACCCAGTACTTC.

The rearrangement links TRBV6-4 to TRBJ1-4; D uncertain. CDR3 length equals 15 residues. Germline V CDR1 and CDR2: MRHNA, SNTAGT. Trimming stripped 3 bases from V and 0 bases from J, with 8 bases between. The CDR3 DNA follows: TGTGCCAGCAGTGAAACAGCAGCAACTAATGAAAAACTGTTTTTT. Translation gives CASSETAATNEKLFF.

The chain has TRBV30 and TRBJ1-5; D perhaps matches TRBD1 (5 bases). The CDR3 covers 14 residues. V lost 0 bases, J lost 6 bases, and 12 bases lay in between. Per the germline V gene, CDR1 is GTSNPN and CDR2 is SVGIG (reference sequence). CDR3 sequence reads: CAWSVRGGGQPQHF. As DNA, the CDR3 is TGTGCCTGGAGTGTACGGGGGGGAGGTCAGCCCCAGCATTTT.

This chain connects TRBV6-4 to TRBJ2-2, with 10 bases that match TRBD2. J lost 2 bases, V lost 3 bases, and 12 bases had no gene match. The CDR3 contains 19 residues. Per the germline V gene, CDR1 is MRHNA and CDR2 is SNTAGT. In nucleotides, the CDR3 is TGTGCCAGCAGTGAGGGGATAGCGGGAGGTCGGGAAAACACCGGGGAGCTGTTTTTT. Amino acid sequence: CASSEGIAGGRENTGELFF.

V is TRBV28 and J is TRBJ2-1, with 7 bases matching TRBD2. This CDR3 has 16 amino acids. The J segment lost 7 bases and the V segment lost 6 bases, leaving 15 bases of the junction unmatched. Germline V lookup: CDR1 MDHEN, CDR2 SYDVKM. The CDR3 protein is CASSSPTSPKTNEQFF. The CDR3 DNA reads TGTGCCAGCAGCTCCCCGACTAGCCCCAAGACTAATGAGCAGTTCTTC.

The chain carries TRBV7-9 and TRBJ1-3, with D possibly matching TRBD1 (6 bases). The CDR3 runs 14 residues. Germline V lookup: CDR1 SEHNR, CDR2 FQNEAQ (reference sequence). Deletions cut 5 bases from V and 4 bases from J, with 12 bases between. The CDR3 DNA reads as TGTGCCAGCAGCCCAGGGGTGGGCGGAAACACCATATATTTT. Protein sequence: CASSPGVGGNTIYF. Together with reference TRBV7-9 and TRBJ1-3, the CDR3 gives the full variable domain: DTGVSQNPRHKITKRGQNVTFRCDPISEHNRLYWYRQTLGQGPEFLTYFQNEAQLEKSRLLSDRFSAERPKGSFSTLEIQRTEQGDSAMYLCASSPGVGGNTIYFGEGSWLTVV.

The chain recombines TRBV28 with TRBJ1-2; 7 nucleotides align to TRBD1. The CDR3 has 15 amino acids. V shed 5 bases, J shed 5 bases, and the junction held 11 bases outside the gene matches. CDR1 is MDHEN, CDR2 SYDVKM, per germline. CDR3 sequence: CASSRSGQPLYGYTF. Here the CDR3 DNA reads TGTGCCAGCAGTAGGTCGGGACAGCCCCTTTATGGCTACACCTTC.

The genes are TRBV6-5 and TRBJ2-7; 8 bases fit TRBD1. J was trimmed by 6 bases and V by 6 bases; bases with no gene match: 10. The CDR3 covers 14 residues. Germline assignment: CDR1 MNHEY and CDR2 SVGAGI. CDR3 sequence reads: CASSSGDRMAEQYF. The CDR3 DNA sequence: TGTGCCAGCAGCTCGGGGGACAGGATGGCCGAGCAGTACTTC.

The rearrangement joins TRBV19 to TRBJ2-7; 8 bases fit TRBD1. Trimming at V came to 7 bases and at J to 6 bases, leaving 8 bases not matched to a gene. Germline V gene sequence: CDR1 LNHDA, CDR2 SQIVND (reference sequence). The CDR3 sequence is 13 residues long. The CDR3 region has the DNA TGTGCCAGTAACCCGACAGGGGTTGGCGAGCAGTACTTC. The encoded protein is CASNPTGVGEQYF. The entire variable domain, with the rest obtained from reference TRBV19 and TRBJ2-7, is as follows: DGGITQSPKYLFRKEGQNVTLSCEQNLNHDAMYWYRQDPGQGLRLIYYSQIVNDFQKGDIAEGYSVSREKKESFPLTVTSAQKNPTAFYLCASNPTGVGEQYFGPGTRLTVT.

For this clone: The germline gene is not matched at one end of the junction; a read error may be the cause. This chain uses TRBV29-1 with TRBJ1-1, with D possibly matching TRBD1 (6 bases). The CDR3 contains 13 residues. Per the germline V gene, CDR1 is SQVTM and CDR2 is ANQGSEA. CDR3 sequence (DNA): TGCAGCGTTATTTGTCTGTGGGACACCGAAGCTTTCTTT. Translation: CSVICLWDTEAFF.

The chain is built from TRBV7-2 and TRBJ1-2; D perhaps matches TRBD1 (5 bases). This CDR3 is built from 15 residues. Germline V CDR1 and CDR2: SGHTA, FQGNSA. The V end was cut by 1 base, the J end by 5 bases, with 14 bases between. CDR3 nucleotide sequence: TGTGCCAGCAGCTTAGTAAGGCCAGGGAGGTATGGCTACACCTTC. It is translated as CASSLVRPGRYGYTF.

The chain couples TRBV10-1 to TRBJ2-2; no reliable D call. The V gene's germline CDR1 is WNHNN and CDR2 SYGVQD (reference sequence). This CDR3 spans 15 amino acids. V dropped 0 bases and J dropped 1 base, with 6 bases sitting between them. CDR3 in amino acids: CASSESAVNTGELFF. CDR3 DNA sequence: TGCGCCAGCAGTGAGTCGGCAGTGAACACCGGGGAGCTGTTTTTT.

J is TRBJ2-5 and V is TRBV7-9, with D perhaps TRBD2 (6 bases). CDR1 SEHNR and CDR2 FQNEAQ come from the germline V gene (reference sequence). This CDR3 is 14 amino acids long. V gave up 3 bases and J gave up 1 base, with 9 bases separating them. CDR3 protein: CASSFRDSQETQYF. CDR3 nucleotide sequence: TGTGCCAGCAGCTTCCGGGACTCCCAAGAGACCCAGTACTTC.